This T cell receptor beta chain comes out of a study of cytomegalovirus exposure and HLA in healthy donors. CDR1 MDHEN and CDR2 SYDVKM come from the germline V gene. The CDR3 is 15 amino acids. The V segment lost 5 bases and the J segment 4 bases; nucleotides outside the gene matches: 7. Points from the study as a whole: Most likely, a cluster of highly shared sequence variants arose as a sequencing artifact. The productive fraction for most TCR beta V segments was about 87% or about 30% in an earlier analysis. It was only CMV serostatus that was available as immune exposure information.

Concerning this clone: Its antigen is unknown.

Primers included in the PCR were 60 Vbeta and 13 Jbeta primers. In the study's own analysis: It was a later analysis that counted about 80 million unique TCR beta chains, of which 9 million to 13 million were shared. Clones were sequenced by immunoSEQ multiplex PCR, and TCRdb holds only the in-frame ones, with some missing. V and J calls and clone size come straight from that table; D and trimming were deduced from the DNA. The data contain approximately 120,000 clones, 80% to 90% of them singletons. This chain connects TRBV28 to TRBJ1-2; 10 bases map to TRBD1. The origin of this receptor is a woman aged 40 to 50 in good health and CMV-seropositive. The specimen sequenced was PBMCs. CDR3 in amino acids: CASSESTGGSYGYTF. CDR3 DNA sequence: TGTGCCAGCAGTGAATCGACAGGGGGCTCCTATGGCTACACCTTC.